A selection of T cell receptor beta chains follows, all from one sample in a study of cytotoxic CD8 clonotypes in ibrutinib-treated CLL. Method: immunoSEQ multiplex PCR; TCRdb's copy keeps in-frame clones and lacks some. The sample holds approximately 53,000 clones, less than 90% seen once. The input for sequencing was PBMCs, taken after 24 months of ibrutinib treatment. These receptors were obtained from a human donor with chronic lymphocytic leukemia. Both conserved end residues are part of each CDR3. The order of the fields is D gene, clone size, V gene, J gene, CDR3 DNA, CDR3 protein. A D gene is named only where the DNA matches it firmly. Not every row has a clone size; where given, it reads once, few, many or a size class.

TRBD1,NA,TRBV29-1,TRBJ1-3,TGCAGCGTACGACAGGGGGGAGAGGCCATATATTTT,CSVRQGGEAIYF
NA,few,TRBV6-5,TRBJ1-1,TGTGCCAGCAGTTACTCGACAAGACTCAACACTGAAGCTTTCTTT,CASSYSTRLNTEAFF
NA,NA,TRBV5-1,TRBJ2-6,TGCGCCAGCAGCCATACAGTTACACCTTCTGGGGCCAACGTCCTGACTTTC,CASSHTVTPSGANVLTF
NA,few,TRBV19,TRBJ2-1,TGTGCCAGTAGTCGTACTCAAAGCTCCTACAATGAGCAGTTCTTC,CASSRTQSSYNEQFF
TRBD1,few,TRBV9,TRBJ2-7,TGTGCCAGCAGCCCCAGACAGGGTTCTGGCGAGCAGTACTTC,CASSPRQGSGEQYF
TRBD2,NA,TRBV28,TRBJ2-2,TGTGCCAGCAGTTTACCCTCGGGACTAGCGGGGTACACCGGGGAGCTGTTTTTT,CASSLPSGLAGYTGELFF
NA,NA,TRBV2,TRBJ1-1,TGTGCCAGCAAAGACACAGGGTTGGGCACTGAAGCTTTCTTT,CASKDTGLGTEAFF
NA,NA,TRBV5-6,TRBJ2-1,TGTGCCAGCAGCTTTAGCGATGAGCAGTTCTTC,CASSFSDEQFF
NA,NA,TRBV7-3,TRBJ2-2,TGTGCCAGCAGCTCCTCCCCGGAGGGCGTCTCCGGGGAGCTGTTTTTT,CASSSSPEGVSGELFF
NA,NA,TRBV30,TRBJ1-2,TGTGCCTGGACCCAAGGACAGCCCTATGGCTACACCTTC,CAWTQGQPYGYTF
TRBD1,NA,TRBV15,TRBJ2-7,TGTGCCACCAGCAGGAGCCCAGGGGGATCCTACGAGCAGTACTTC,CATSRSPGGSYEQYF
NA,NA,TRBV14,TRBJ2-1,TGTGCCAGCAGCCAAGATACCAGGCGCTACAATGAGCAGTTCTTC,CASSQDTRRYNEQFF
NA,NA,TRBV11-1,TRBJ2-7,TGTGCCAGCAGTCTACACCGGGACAACTACGAGCAGTACTTC,CASSLHRDNYEQYF
TRBD2,NA,TRBV10-1,TRBJ2-1,TGCGCCAGCAGTAAAGTTAACCTAGCGGGGGGATACAATGAGCAGTTCTTC,CASSKVNLAGGYNEQFF
TRBD1,once,TRBV19,TRBJ2-7,TGTGCCAGTAGTATCGTAGGCAGGGGGAACGAGCAGTACTTC,CASSIVGRGNEQYF
NA,NA,TRBV6-4,TRBJ2-1,TGTGCCAGCAGTGAAGGTCCCGCCTCCTACAATGAGCAGTTCTTC,CASSEGPASYNEQFF
NA,NA,TRBV6-6,TRBJ2-7,TGTGCCAGCAGGGCCACAGGGGGGGGCTCCTACGAGCAGTACTTC,CASRATGGGSYEQYF
TRBD2,few,TRBV2,TRBJ2-4,TGTGCCAGCAGTCGCGGACTAGCGGGAGGGGGAAACATTCAGTACTTC,CASSRGLAGGGNIQYF
NA,NA,TRBV2,TRBJ1-2,TGTGCCAGCAGTGAAGCTAAGGGGGCTAACTATGGCTACACCTTC,CASSEAKGANYGYTF
TRBD2,NA,TRBV2,TRBJ2-3,TGTGCCAGCAGTCCGCTGCCGGGAGGAACAGATACGCAGTATTTT,CASSPLPGGTDTQYF
NA,few,TRBV6-6,TRBJ1-2,TGTGCCAGCAGTTCCCGGGAAGGCAACTATGGCTACACCTTC,CASSSREGNYGYTF
TRBD2,NA,TRBV28,TRBJ2-1,TGTGCCAGCAGTTTCGGACTAGCGATTCTGTTCTTC,CASSFGLAILFF
NA,NA,TRBV14,TRBJ2-5,TGTGCCAGCAGCCAAGATCAAACCCGGCTAGAGACCCAGTACTTC,CASSQDQTRLETQYF
NA,NA,TRBV27,TRBJ2-1,TGTGCCAGCAGTTTATCCCGGATCAATGAGCAGTTCTTC,CASSLSRINEQFF
NA,NA,TRBV29-1,TRBJ2-7,TGCAGCGCCATTAGCCGGGGAGACGAGCAGTACTTC,CSAISRGDEQYF
TRBD1,few,TRBV7-9,TRBJ2-7,TGTGCCAGCAGCCCCCCGGGACAGGGGAGCGAGCAGTACTTC,CASSPPGQGSEQYF
NA,few,TRBV30,TRBJ1-1,TGTGCCTGGAGTGTTCTGGAGGGGAAAGCTTTCTTT,CAWSVLEGKAFF
TRBD1,NA,TRBV7-7,TRBJ2-1,TGTGCCAGCAGCAGCGGGACAGGGGGATACAATGAGCAGTTCTTC,CASSSGTGGYNEQFF
TRBD1,NA,TRBV2,TRBJ1-3,TGTGCCAGCAGGACAGGGGTAGATGGAAACACCATATATTTT,CASRTGVDGNTIYF
TRBD1,NA,TRBV6-5,TRBJ2-3,TGTGCCAGCAGTTACGGCAGGGGGACAGATACGCAGTATTTT,CASSYGRGTDTQYF
TRBD1,NA,TRBV29-1,TRBJ2-1,TGCAGCGTTCGGACAGGGGGCGAGGGTGAGCAGTTCTTC,CSVRTGGEGEQFF
NA,NA,TRBV6-5,TRBJ2-5,TGTGCCAGCAGTTACCTCGGGAGTAGAAGAGAGACCCAGTACTTC,CASSYLGSRRETQYF
TRBD2,NA,TRBV11-2,TRBJ2-1,TGTGCCAGCAGCTTAAGACTAGCGGAGCCCTACAATGAGCAGTTCTTC,CASSLRLAEPYNEQFF
TRBD1,NA,TRBV27,TRBJ2-4,TGTGCCAGCAGTTCCCTCAGGGGGACAAACCTAAAAAACATTCAGTACTTC,CASSSLRGTNLKNIQYF
NA,NA,TRBV28,TRBJ2-7,TGTGCCAGCAGCAGAAGGAACGAGCAGTACTTC,CASSRRNEQYF
NA,NA,TRBV11-3,TRBJ2-1,TGTGCCAGCAGCTTATCACAATACAATGAGCAGTTCTTC,CASSLSQYNEQFF
TRBD1,NA,TRBV5-4,TRBJ1-1,TGTGCCAGCAGCCCGTCGACAGGGGGCGTCCCTGAAGCTTTCTTT,CASSPSTGGVPEAFF
NA,NA,TRBV7-2,TRBJ1-2,TGTGCCAGCAGCTTAGAGGTGGGTGGCTACACCTTC,CASSLEVGGYTF
TRBD1,NA,TRBV9,TRBJ2-5,TGTGCCAGCAGCTCCGGGACAGGGGGCATGGAGACCCAGTACTTC,CASSSGTGGMETQYF
TRBD1,NA,TRBV19,TRBJ1-5,TGTGCCAGTAGTTCACAGGGGGCGGTAGGCAATCAGCCCCAGCATTTT,CASSSQGAVGNQPQHF
TRBD1,NA,TRBV7-3,TRBJ2-7,TGTGCCAGCAGTTGGGACAGCTCCTACGAGCAGTACTTC,CASSWDSSYEQYF
NA,NA,TRBV19,TRBJ1-5,TGTGCCAGTACCAAAAGGAGAGAGGTGCAGCCCCAGCATTTT,CASTKRREVQPQHF
NA,NA,TRBV7-6,TRBJ1-2,TGTGCCAGCAGCGCCGACCTGAACTATGGCTACACCTTC,CASSADLNYGYTF
TRBD1,NA,TRBV10-3,TRBJ2-3,TGTGCCATCAGTGAGTCTCCGGGACAGGGCACAGATACGCAGTATTTT,CAISESPGQGTDTQYF
NA,NA,TRBV7-2,TRBJ2-7,TGTGCCAGCAGCCGAGATTATGGGGCCTACGAGCAGTACTTC,CASSRDYGAYEQYF
NA,NA,TRBV21-1,TRBJ2-1,TGTGCCAGCGGGGTGTCGATGGCGCAGACCTACAATGAGCAGTTCTTC,CASGVSMAQTYNEQFF
NA,NA,TRBV9,TRBJ2-3,TGTGCCAGCAGCTCTCCCCAGACAGATACGCAGTATTTT,CASSSPQTDTQYF
TRBD2,NA,TRBV9,TRBJ2-3,TGTGCCAGCAGCTTGGGACTAGCGGGAGAAGTTCGGTCGGATACGCAGTATTTT,CASSLGLAGEVRSDTQYF
TRBD2,NA,TRBV27,TRBJ2-5,TGTGCCAGCAGCCCGCCTTGGCGGGAGGGCCCAGAGACCCAGTACTTC,CASSPPWREGPETQYF
TRBD1,NA,TRBV29-1,TRBJ2-3,TGCAGCTTTGAAGGACAGGGGCCCGATACGCAGTATTTT,CSFEGQGPDTQYF
TRBD2,NA,TRBV28,TRBJ2-1,TGTGCCAGCAGTTTGACTAGCGGGAGGGTTAACAATGAGCAGTTCTTC,CASSLTSGRVNNEQFF
TRBD1,NA,TRBV15,TRBJ2-6,TGTGCCACCAAGGGGGACAGTGGGGCCAACGTCCTGACTTTC,CATKGDSGANVLTF
NA,NA,TRBV19,TRBJ2-3,TGTGCCAGTAGCAGATCTCGCACAGATACGCAGTATTTT,CASSRSRTDTQYF
TRBD2,NA,TRBV5-6,TRBJ2-3,TGTGCCAGCAGCTTACGACTAGCGGGAGGGTCAGATACGCAGTATTTT,CASSLRLAGGSDTQYF
TRBD2,few,TRBV19,TRBJ2-3,TGTGCCAGTAGCCCGACTAGCGGGAGGGATACGCAGTATTTT,CASSPTSGRDTQYF